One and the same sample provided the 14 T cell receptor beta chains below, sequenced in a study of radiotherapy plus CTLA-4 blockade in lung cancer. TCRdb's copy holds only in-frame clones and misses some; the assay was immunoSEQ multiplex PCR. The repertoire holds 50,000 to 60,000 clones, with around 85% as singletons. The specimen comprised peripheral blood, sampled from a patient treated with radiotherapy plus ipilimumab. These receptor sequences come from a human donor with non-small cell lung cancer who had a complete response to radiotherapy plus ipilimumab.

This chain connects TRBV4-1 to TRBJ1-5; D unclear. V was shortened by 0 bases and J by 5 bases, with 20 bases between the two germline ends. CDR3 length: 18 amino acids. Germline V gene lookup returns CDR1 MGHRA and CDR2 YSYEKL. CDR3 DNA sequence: TGCGCCAGCAGCCAAGAGGCAGTGCGGGCCCCCGGGGATCAGCCCCAGCATTTT. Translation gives CASSQEAVRAPGDQPQHF.

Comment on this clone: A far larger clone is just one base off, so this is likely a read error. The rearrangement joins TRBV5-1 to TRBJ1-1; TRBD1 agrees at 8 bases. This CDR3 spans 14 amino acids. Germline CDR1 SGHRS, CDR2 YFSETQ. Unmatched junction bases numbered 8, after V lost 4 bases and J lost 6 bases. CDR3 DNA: TGCGCCAGCAGCCACAGGGGGTTGGGGGCTGAAGCTTTCTTT. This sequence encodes CASSHRGLGAEAFF.

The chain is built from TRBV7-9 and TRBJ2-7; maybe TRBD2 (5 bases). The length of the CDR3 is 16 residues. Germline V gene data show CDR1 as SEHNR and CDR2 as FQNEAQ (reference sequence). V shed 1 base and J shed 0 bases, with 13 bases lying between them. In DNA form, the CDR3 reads TGTGCCAGCAGCTTAGGCGGGTATACAAGCTCCTACGAGCAGTACTTC. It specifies CASSLGGYTSSYEQYF.

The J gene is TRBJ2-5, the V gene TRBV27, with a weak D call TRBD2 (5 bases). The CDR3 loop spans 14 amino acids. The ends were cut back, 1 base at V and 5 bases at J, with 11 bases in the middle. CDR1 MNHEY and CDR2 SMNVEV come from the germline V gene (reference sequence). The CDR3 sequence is CASSLFGSRETQYF. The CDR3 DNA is TGTGCCAGCAGTTTATTTGGGAGTAGGGAGACCCAGTACTTC.

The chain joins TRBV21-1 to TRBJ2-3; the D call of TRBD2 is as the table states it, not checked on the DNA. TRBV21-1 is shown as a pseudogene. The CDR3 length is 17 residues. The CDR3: CASISPQTSGIITLRYF. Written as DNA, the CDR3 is TGTGCCAGCATATCGCCCCAGACTAGCGGAATAATCACATTACGGTATTTT.

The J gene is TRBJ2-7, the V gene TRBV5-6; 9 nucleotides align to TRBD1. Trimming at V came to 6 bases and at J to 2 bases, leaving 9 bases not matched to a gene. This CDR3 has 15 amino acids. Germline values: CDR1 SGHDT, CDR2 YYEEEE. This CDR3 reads CASTLGQGNPYEQYV. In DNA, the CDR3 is TGTGCCAGCACCCTCGGACAGGGGAACCCCTACGAGCAGTACGTC.

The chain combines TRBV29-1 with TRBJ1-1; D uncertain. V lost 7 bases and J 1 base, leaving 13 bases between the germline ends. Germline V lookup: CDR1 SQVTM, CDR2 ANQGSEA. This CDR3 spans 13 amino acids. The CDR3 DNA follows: TGCAGCGCCCAAGGGAGTCAGAACACTGAAGCTTTCTTT. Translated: CSAQGSQNTEAFF.

The CDR3 DNA reads TGCACCAGCAGCCAAGAAGTGGGAGGTGAAGCTTTCTTT. Its protein product is CTSSQEVGGEAFF. The chain couples TRBV1 to TRBJ1-1. TRBV1 is listed as a pseudogene. This CDR3 contains 13 residues.

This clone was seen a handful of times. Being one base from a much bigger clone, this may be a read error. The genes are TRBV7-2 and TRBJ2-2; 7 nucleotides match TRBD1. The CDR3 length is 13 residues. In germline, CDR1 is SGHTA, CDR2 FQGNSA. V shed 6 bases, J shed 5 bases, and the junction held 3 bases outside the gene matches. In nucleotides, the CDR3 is TGTGCCAGCAGGCCGACAGGGACCGGGGAGCTGTTTTTT. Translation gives CASRPTGTGELFF.

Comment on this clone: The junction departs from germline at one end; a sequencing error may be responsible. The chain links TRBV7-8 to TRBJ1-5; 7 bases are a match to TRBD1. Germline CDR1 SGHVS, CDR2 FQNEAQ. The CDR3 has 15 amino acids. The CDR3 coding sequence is TGTGCCGGCAGCTTTAAAACAGGGGTTTGGCAGCCCCAGCATTTT. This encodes CAGSFKTGVWQPQHF.

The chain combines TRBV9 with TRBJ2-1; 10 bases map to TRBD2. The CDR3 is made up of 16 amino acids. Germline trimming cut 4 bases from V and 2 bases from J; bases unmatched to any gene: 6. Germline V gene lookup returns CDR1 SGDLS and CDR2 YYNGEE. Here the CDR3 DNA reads TGTGCCAGCAGCTCCCAAGCGGGGGGGCCCTACAATGAGCAGTTCTTC. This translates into CASSSQAGGPYNEQFF.

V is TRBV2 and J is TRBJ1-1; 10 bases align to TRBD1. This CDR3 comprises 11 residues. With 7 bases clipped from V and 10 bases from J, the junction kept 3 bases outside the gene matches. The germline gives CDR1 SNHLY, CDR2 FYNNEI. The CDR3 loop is CASIRDRGAFF. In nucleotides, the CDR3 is TGTGCCAGCATTAGGGACAGGGGAGCTTTCTTT.

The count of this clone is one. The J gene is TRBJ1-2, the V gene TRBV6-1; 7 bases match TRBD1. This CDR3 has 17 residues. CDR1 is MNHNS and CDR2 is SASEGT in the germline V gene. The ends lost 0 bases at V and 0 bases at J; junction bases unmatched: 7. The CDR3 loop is CASSEASGQTSNYGYTF. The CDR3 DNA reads TGTGCCAGCAGTGAAGCTTCGGGACAGACATCTAACTATGGCTACACCTTC.

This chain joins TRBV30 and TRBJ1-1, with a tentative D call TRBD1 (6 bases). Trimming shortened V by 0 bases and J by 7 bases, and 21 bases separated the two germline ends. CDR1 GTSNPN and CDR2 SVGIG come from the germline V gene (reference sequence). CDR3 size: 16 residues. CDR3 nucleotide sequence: TGTGCCTGGAGTGTAGGTCCGGGGGGCGCAGCCAGTGAAGCTTTCTTT. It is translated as CAWSVGPGGAASEAFF.